These T cell receptor beta chains were read from a single sample in a study of spatial heterogeneity in lung cancer. A single record per CDR3 protein comes from TCRdb applying MiXCR to the 5' RACE reads. The sample carries about 39,000 distinct CDR3 sequences, less than 6% recorded once. This material consisted of PBMCs, taken at surgery. Source of these receptors: a male donor with early-stage non-small cell lung cancer. The CDR3 runs from the conserved cysteine through the conserved F or W. Fields, in order: D gene, CDR3 length, V gene, J gene, clone size, CDR3 DNA, CDR3 protein. A D gene is named only where the DNA matches it firmly. Expanded clones are given a class, and other clones once, few, many or no size at all.

D: -; length: 15; V: TRBV7-6; J: TRBJ1-5; size: many; DNA: TGTGCCAGCAGCTCAGGACAGACAAGCAATCAGCCCCAGCATTTT; CDR3: CASSSGQTSNQPQHF
D: TRBD1; length: 12; V: TRBV5-1; J: TRBJ2-7; size: many; DNA: TGCGCCACCGGGACAGGGAATGGAGAGCAGTACTTC; CDR3: CATGTGNGEQYF
D: -; length: 14; V: TRBV27; J: TRBJ2-7; size: few; DNA: TGTGCCAGCAGTCCGCTAGCGAAGCCCTACGAGCAGTACTTC; CDR3: CASSPLAKPYEQYF
D: -; length: 14; V: TRBV9; J: TRBJ2-5; size: -; DNA: TGTGCCAGCAGCCTTCGCGCCTTCCAAGAGACCCAGTACTTC; CDR3: CASSLRAFQETQYF
D: TRBD1; length: 16; V: TRBV28; J: TRBJ1-2; size: many; DNA: TGTGCCAGCAGTTTTTCCCAGGGGGCAGGGGAGCGCGGCTACACCTTC; CDR3: CASSFSQGAGERGYTF
D: -; length: 13; V: TRBV12-3/TRBV12-4; J: TRBJ2-7; size: many; DNA: TGTGCCAGCAGCCTCGCAGGGTCGCACGAGCAGTACTTC; CDR3: CASSLAGSHEQYF
D: -; length: 15; V: TRBV7-9; J: TRBJ2-7; size: few; DNA: TGTGCCAGCAGCTTGATGTACAGGGGAGGCTACGAGCAGTACTTC; CDR3: CASSLMYRGGYEQYF
D: TRBD1; length: 17; V: TRBV6-5; J: TRBJ1-5; size: many; DNA: TGTGCCAGCAGTGACAGGGGCGGCCTTTATAGCAATCAGCCCCAGCATTTT; CDR3: CASSDRGGLYSNQPQHF
D: TRBD2; length: 16; V: TRBV20-1; J: TRBJ2-5; size: many; DNA: TGCAGTGCTGATGGGCTAGCGGGGGGGAACCAAGAGACCCAGTACTTC; CDR3: CSADGLAGGNQETQYF
D: -; length: 14; V: TRBV5-4; J: TRBJ1-1; size: many; DNA: TGTGCCAGCAGCTCCCAGGGGCGAGTGACTGAAGCTTTCTTT; CDR3: CASSSQGRVTEAFF
D: -; length: 14; V: TRBV20-1; J: TRBJ1-6; size: many; DNA: TGCAGTGCTAGGGACAGTGCCTATAATTCACCCCTCCACTTT; CDR3: CSARDSAYNSPLHF
D: -; length: 15; V: TRBV4-3; J: TRBJ2-1; size: many; DNA: TGCGCCAGCAGCCATTTAGGGGCCCGCGGCAATGAGCAGTTCTTC; CDR3: CASSHLGARGNEQFF
D: -; length: 12; V: TRBV28; J: TRBJ2-7; size: many; DNA: TGTGCCAGCAGTCCCACCCGTTTCGAGCAGTACTTC; CDR3: CASSPTRFEQYF
D: -; length: 14; V: TRBV11-3; J: TRBJ2-2; size: few; DNA: TGTGCCAGCAGCTTATCCGGGGGCCCCGGGGAGCTGTTTTTT; CDR3: CASSLSGGPGELFF
D: -; length: 16; V: TRBV7-9; J: TRBJ2-2; size: many; DNA: TGTGCCAGCAGCCCCCCGTCGGCCCCGAACACCGGGGAGCTGTTTTTT; CDR3: CASSPPSAPNTGELFF
D: -; length: 12; V: TRBV12-3/TRBV12-4; J: TRBJ2-3; size: many; DNA: TGTGCCAGCAGTTACCTCACAGATACGCAGTATTTT; CDR3: CASSYLTDTQYF
D: -; length: 18; V: TRBV9; J: TRBJ2-3; size: many; DNA: TGTGCCAGCAGCGTAGCTACAACCCTGAGCCCAGGTGGAGATACGCAGTATTTT; CDR3: CASSVATTLSPGGDTQYF
D: -; length: 17; V: TRBV18; J: TRBJ1-4; size: many; DNA: TGTGCCAGCTCACCACCGGAATTAGGGGCTTCTAATGAAAAACTGTTTTTT; CDR3: CASSPPELGASNEKLFF
D: -; length: 15; V: TRBV5-1; J: TRBJ1-1; size: medium-sized; DNA: TGCGCCAGCAGTTACCTTGCTGGACAGACGCCTGAAGCTTTCTTT; CDR3: CASSYLAGQTPEAFF
D: -; length: 16; V: TRBV4-1; J: TRBJ1-3; size: many; DNA: TGCGCCAGCAGCCAAGAGGCAGCCTTCTCTGGAAACACCATATATTTT; CDR3: CASSQEAAFSGNTIYF
D: -; length: 12; V: TRBV7-3; J: TRBJ2-7; size: many; DNA: TGTGCCAGCAGCTCTGGACGGGGCGAGCAGTACTTC; CDR3: CASSSGRGEQYF
D: TRBD2; length: 15; V: TRBV7-2; J: TRBJ2-5; size: many; DNA: TGTGCCAGCAGCTTTAGCGGGGCTAGGGGAGAGACCCAGTACTTC; CDR3: CASSFSGARGETQYF
D: -; length: 14; V: TRBV6-5; J: TRBJ1-3; size: many; DNA: TGTGCCAGCAGTTACGGGGGGGCTGGAAACACCATATATTTT; CDR3: CASSYGGAGNTIYF
D: -; length: 16; V: TRBV19; J: TRBJ1-4; size: many; DNA: TGTGCCAGTAAAATCGGAGGGCTCGCAACTAATGAAAAACTGTTTTTT; CDR3: CASKIGGLATNEKLFF
D: TRBD1; length: 21; V: TRBV4-3; J: TRBJ2-2; size: few; DNA: TGCGCCAGCAGCCAAGATCTTATATGGCAACAGGGGGCGAAGGACACCGGGGAGCTGTTTTTT; CDR3: CASSQDLIWQQGAKDTGELFF
D: -; length: 15; V: TRBV19; J: TRBJ2-2; size: few; DNA: TGTGCCAGTAGTATTTACGGGGGCGACACCGGGGAGCTGTTTTTT; CDR3: CASSIYGGDTGELFF
D: -; length: 17; V: TRBV21-1; J: TRBJ2-1; size: many; DNA: TGTGCCAGCAGCAAAGCGCTTTATTCTTTGTGGCCCAATGAGCAGTTCTTC; CDR3: CASSKALYSLWPNEQFF
D: TRBD1; length: 15; V: TRBV6-2/TRBV6-3; J: TRBJ1-5; size: many; DNA: TGTGCCAGCAGGAGGGCAGGGGGTAGCAATCAGCCCCAGCATTTT; CDR3: CASRRAGGSNQPQHF
D: TRBD2; length: 16; V: TRBV10-3; J: TRBJ2-5; size: many; DNA: TGTGCCATCAGTGTATCTAGCGGGGGGTTTGGAGAGACCCAGTACTTC; CDR3: CAISVSSGGFGETQYF
D: TRBD1; length: 16; V: TRBV7-8; J: TRBJ1-1; size: many; DNA: TGTGCCAGCAGACCGCCGGTCCTCAGGGGGCCAACTGAAGCTTTCTTT; CDR3: CASRPPVLRGPTEAFF
D: -; length: 13; V: TRBV19; J: TRBJ2-2; size: many; DNA: TGTGCCAGTAGTATTGCAGGGACCGGGGAGCTGTTTTTT; CDR3: CASSIAGTGELFF
D: -; length: 11; V: TRBV10-3; J: TRBJ2-1; size: medium-sized; DNA: TGTGCCATCAGTGGCCTCAATGAGCAGTTCTTC; CDR3: CAISGLNEQFF
D: -; length: 14; V: TRBV28; J: TRBJ2-3; size: few; DNA: TGTGCCAGCAGTTCCGCAGGGACCACAGATACGCAGTATTTT; CDR3: CASSSAGTTDTQYF
D: -; length: 14; V: TRBV3-1; J: TRBJ2-1; size: many; DNA: TGTGCCAGCAGCCAACAGGGGGGATACAATGAGCAGTTCTTC; CDR3: CASSQQGGYNEQFF
D: -; length: 13; V: TRBV27; J: TRBJ1-2; size: few; DNA: TGTGCCAGCAGTTTTGGGGGAGAATATGGCTACACCTTC; CDR3: CASSFGGEYGYTF
D: TRBD1; length: 17; V: TRBV10-2; J: TRBJ1-4; size: many; DNA: TGCGCCAGCAGCGAACCGCCTGGACAGGGACCGGATGAAAAACTGTTTTTT; CDR3: CASSEPPGQGPDEKLFF
D: -; length: 15; V: TRBV11-1; J: TRBJ1-6; size: many; DNA: TGTGCCAGCAGCTCTTCGACAATGGGTAATTCACCCCTCCACTTT; CDR3: CASSSSTMGNSPLHF
D: -; length: 15; V: TRBV28; J: TRBJ2-1; size: many; DNA: TGTGCCAGCAGTCCGATCACTAGCTCCTACAATGAGCAGTTCTTC; CDR3: CASSPITSSYNEQFF
D: -; length: 14; V: TRBV7-3; J: TRBJ1-1; size: many; DNA: TGTGCCAGCAGCTCCGGCCCAGAGAACACTGAAGCTTTCTTT; CDR3: CASSSGPENTEAFF
D: -; length: 17; V: TRBV7-8; J: TRBJ2-6; size: many; DNA: TGTGCCAGCAGCTTAGCGTGGAAGGGGTTTGGGGCCAACGTCCTGACTTTC; CDR3: CASSLAWKGFGANVLTF